This TCR beta chain came from a study of blood T cell repertoires in COVID-19. Overall study context: The United States, Italy and Spain provided the acute and convalescent COVID-19 samples.

Germline lookup yields CDR1 SGDLS and CDR2 YYNGEE. The CDR3 sequence is 11 residues long. V was clipped by 7 bases and J by 3 bases, with 7 bases between them. How the authors handled the data: The assay estimated nucleated cells by amplifying reference gene primers. Sequencing used immunoSEQ multiplex PCR; TCRdb keeps in-frame clones, though not all of them. That table is the source of V, J and clone size, and D and trimming were worked out from the DNA. The sample lists about 390,000 clones; 80% to 90% were seen once. This rearrangement joins TRBV9 to TRBJ1-1; a possible D gene is TRBD1 (5 bases). The receptor's source is a woman between 45 and 60 years old who had recovered from COVID-19. Sample: PBMCs or T cells enriched from blood (not recorded which). Written as DNA, the CDR3 is TGTGCCAGCGCGGGGGACACTGAAGCTTTCTTT. Translation: CASAGDTEAFF.